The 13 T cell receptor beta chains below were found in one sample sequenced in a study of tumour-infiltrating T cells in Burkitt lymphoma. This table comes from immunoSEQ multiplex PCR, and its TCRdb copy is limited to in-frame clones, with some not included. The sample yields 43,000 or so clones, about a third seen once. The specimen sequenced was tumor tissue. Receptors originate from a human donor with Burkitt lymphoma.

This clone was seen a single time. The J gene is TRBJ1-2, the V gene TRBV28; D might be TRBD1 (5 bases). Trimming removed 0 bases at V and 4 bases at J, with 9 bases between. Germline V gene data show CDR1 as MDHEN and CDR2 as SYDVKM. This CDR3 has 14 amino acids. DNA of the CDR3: TGTGCCAGCAGTTTATGGGGGACGGCCTATGGCTACACCTTC. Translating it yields CASSLWGTAYGYTF.

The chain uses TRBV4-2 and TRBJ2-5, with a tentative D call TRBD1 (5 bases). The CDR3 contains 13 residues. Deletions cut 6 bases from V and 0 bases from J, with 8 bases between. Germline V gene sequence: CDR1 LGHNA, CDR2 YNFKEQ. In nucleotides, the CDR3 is TGTGCCAGCAGTAGACAGAACCAAGAGACCCAGTACTTC. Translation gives CASSRQNQETQYF.

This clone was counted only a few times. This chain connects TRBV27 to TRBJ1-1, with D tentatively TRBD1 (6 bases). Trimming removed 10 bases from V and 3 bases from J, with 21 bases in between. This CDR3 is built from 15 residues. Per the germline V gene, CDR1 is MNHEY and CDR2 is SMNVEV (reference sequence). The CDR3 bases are TGTGCCACCCAGATGAACAGGGCGGTGGACACTGAAGCTTTCTTT. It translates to CATQMNRAVDTEAFF.

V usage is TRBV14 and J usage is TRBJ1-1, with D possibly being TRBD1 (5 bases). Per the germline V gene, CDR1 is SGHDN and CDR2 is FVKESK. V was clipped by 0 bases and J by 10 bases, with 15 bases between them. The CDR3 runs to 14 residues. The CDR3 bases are TGTGCCAGCAGCCAAGATCTGGGGCAAGCAGGAGCTTTCTTT. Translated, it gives CASSQDLGQAGAFF.

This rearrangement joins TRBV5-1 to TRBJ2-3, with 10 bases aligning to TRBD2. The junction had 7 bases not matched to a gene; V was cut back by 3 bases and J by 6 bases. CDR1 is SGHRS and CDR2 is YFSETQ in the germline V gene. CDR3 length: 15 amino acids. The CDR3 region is CASSSGTSVWDTQYF. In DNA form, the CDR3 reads TGCGCCAGCAGCTCCGGGACTAGCGTTTGGGATACGCAGTATTTT.

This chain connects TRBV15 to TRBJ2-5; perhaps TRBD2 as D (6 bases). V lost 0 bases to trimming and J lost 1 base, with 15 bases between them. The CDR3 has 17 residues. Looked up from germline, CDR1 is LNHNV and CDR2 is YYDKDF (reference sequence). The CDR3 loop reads CATSREDRGSPQETQYF. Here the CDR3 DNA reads TGTGCCACCAGCAGAGAGGATCGGGGGAGCCCCCAAGAGACCCAGTACTTC. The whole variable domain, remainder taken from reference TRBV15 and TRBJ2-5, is DAMVIQNPRYQVTQFGKPVTLSCSQTLNHNVMYWYQQKSSQAPKLLFHYYDKDFNNEADTPDNFQSRRPNTSFCFLDIRSPGLGDTAMYLCATSREDRGSPQETQYFGPGTRLLVL.

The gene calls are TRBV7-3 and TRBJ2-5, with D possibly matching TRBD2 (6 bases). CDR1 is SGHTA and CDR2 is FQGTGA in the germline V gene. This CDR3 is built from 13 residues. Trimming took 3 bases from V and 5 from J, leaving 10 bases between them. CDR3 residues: CASSLGGVETQYF. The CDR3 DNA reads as TGTGCCAGCAGCTTGGGCGGGGTCGAGACCCAGTACTTC.

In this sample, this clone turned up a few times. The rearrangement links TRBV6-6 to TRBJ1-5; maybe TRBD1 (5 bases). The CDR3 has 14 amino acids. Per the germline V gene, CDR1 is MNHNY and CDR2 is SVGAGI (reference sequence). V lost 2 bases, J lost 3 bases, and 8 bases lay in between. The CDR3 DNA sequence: TGTGCCAGCAGTTACCAGGGCGACAATCAGCCCCAGCATTTT. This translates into CASSYQGDNQPQHF.

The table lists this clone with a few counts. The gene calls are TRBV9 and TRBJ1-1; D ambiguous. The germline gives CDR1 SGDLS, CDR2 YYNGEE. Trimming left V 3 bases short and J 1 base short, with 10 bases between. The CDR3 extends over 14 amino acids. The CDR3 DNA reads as TGTGCCAGCAGCGCCCCGGGGTGGAACACTGAAGCTTTCTTT. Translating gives CASSAPGWNTEAFF.

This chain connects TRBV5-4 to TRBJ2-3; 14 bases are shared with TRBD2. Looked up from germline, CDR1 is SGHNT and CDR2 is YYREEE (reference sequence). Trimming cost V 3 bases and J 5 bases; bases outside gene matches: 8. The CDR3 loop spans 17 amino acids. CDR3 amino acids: CASSSRLAGGRGDTQYF. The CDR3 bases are TGTGCCAGCAGCTCCCGACTAGCGGGGGGGCGGGGAGATACGCAGTATTTT.

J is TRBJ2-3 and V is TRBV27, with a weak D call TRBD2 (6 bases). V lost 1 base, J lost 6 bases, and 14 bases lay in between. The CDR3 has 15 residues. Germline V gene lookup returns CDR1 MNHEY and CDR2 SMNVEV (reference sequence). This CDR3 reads CASSLWGRPRDTQYF. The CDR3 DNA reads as TGTGCCAGCAGTTTATGGGGGAGGCCGCGGGATACGCAGTATTTT.

The CDR3 DNA is TGTGCCAGCAGGAGCGGGGGGGGCACCGGGGAGCTGTTTTTT. Amino acids: CASRSGGGTGELFF. The chain couples TRBV28 to TRBJ2-2; 10 nucleotides line up with TRBD2. This CDR3 region has 14 residues. The V and J ends lost 6 bases and 4 bases, in that order; junction bases with no gene match: 2. Germline lookup yields CDR1 MDHEN and CDR2 SYDVKM.

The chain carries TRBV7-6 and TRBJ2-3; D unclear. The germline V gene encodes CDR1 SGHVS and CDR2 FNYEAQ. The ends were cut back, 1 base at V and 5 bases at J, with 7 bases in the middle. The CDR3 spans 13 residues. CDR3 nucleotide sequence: TGTGCCAGCAGCTTAGGTGTGGAAGATACGCAGTATTTT. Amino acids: CASSLGVEDTQYF.